This TCR beta chain is from a study of blood T cell repertoires in COVID-19. Turning to the study itself: The study drew acute and convalescent COVID-19 samples from the United States, Italy and Spain. T cells, B-cell-depleted T cells, or PBMCs provided the cDNA or gDNA that served as material.

Under the authors' procedure: How many nucleated cells were present was estimated from reference gene primer amplification. The repertoire was sequenced with immunoSEQ multiplex PCR; TCRdb's copy has only in-frame clones and lacks some. The V and J calls and clone size come from that table; D and trimming were worked out from the DNA. This sample has 160,000 or so clones; roughly 75% occur once, and the top ten carry 6.5%. This clone has a single count. In germline, CDR1 is MNHEY, CDR2 SVGAGI. Trimming took 5 bases from V and 6 from J, leaving 14 bases between them. The CDR3 is made up of 14 amino acids.

The sample comprised peripheral blood. The J gene is TRBJ1-5, the V gene TRBV6-5; the D is unclear. The TCR sequence derives from a man aged 65 to 79 with active or convalescent COVID-19. CDR3 nucleotides: TGTGCCAGCAGTCGCCGGGAGAGGAGTCAGCCCCAGCATTTT. Protein product: CASSRRERSQPQHF.